These 14 T cell receptor beta chains originate from one sample sequenced in a study of blood T cell repertoires in COVID-19. Libraries were prepared by immunoSEQ multiplex PCR; TCRdb keeps only in-frame clonotypes and omits some of them. The table has roughly 200,000 clones, about 83% seen once; the top ten hold around 1%. Sequenced material: peripheral blood. The receptors shown here come from a woman younger than 35 who had recovered from COVID-19.

The DNA for the CDR3 is TGTGCCAGCAGAAAGACGGGACTCTTAAGAGGAGAGGAGTACGTC. Its translation is CASRKTGLLRGEEYV. The chain links TRBV2 to TRBJ2-7; perhaps TRBD2 as D (6 bases). V lost 6 bases and J lost 11, with 26 bases in between. Germline CDR1 is SNHLY and CDR2 is FYNNEI. The CDR3 loop spans 15 amino acids.

The gene calls are TRBV11-2 and TRBJ2-2; 7 positions match TRBD1. Trimming cost V 5 bases and J 6 bases; bases outside gene matches: 9. The CDR3 has 15 amino acids. Germline assignment: CDR1 SGHAT and CDR2 FQNNGV. The chain's CDR3 is CASSTHTGAAGELFF. The CDR3 DNA reads as TGTGCCAGCAGCACCCATACAGGGGCGGCCGGGGAGCTGTTTTTT.

The V and J genes are TRBV11-2 and TRBJ1-1; 8 bases agree with TRBD1. V lost 5 bases and J lost 4; bases outside the gene matches: 6. The CDR3 runs to 14 residues. The germline V gene encodes CDR1 SGHAT and CDR2 FQNNGV. The CDR3 here is CASSTRQGTTEAFF. CDR3 nucleotides: TGTGCCAGCAGCACACGACAGGGGACCACTGAAGCTTTCTTT.

The rearrangement joins TRBV2 to TRBJ2-5; TRBD2 might be the D (7 bases). The ends were cut back, 3 bases at V and 3 bases at J, with 11 bases in the middle. Germline assignment: CDR1 SNHLY and CDR2 FYNNEI. This CDR3 is built from 14 residues. The CDR3 loop is CASSERGGEETQYF. CDR3 bases: TGTGCCAGCAGTGAGAGGGGGGGGGAAGAGACCCAGTACTTC.

V and J are TRBV2 and TRBJ1-1; D not resolved. Trimming stripped 3 bases from V and 0 bases from J, with 5 bases between. CDR1 SNHLY and CDR2 FYNNEI come from the germline V gene. The CDR3 has 13 amino acids. The DNA for the CDR3 is TGTGCCAGCAGTGATTCGGTGAACACTGAAGCTTTCTTT. Residues: CASSDSVNTEAFF.

The CDR3 coding sequence is TGTGCCAGTAATGGTGACGGGAGAAGAGAGGCCGGGGAGCTGTTTTTT. Residues: CASNGDGRREAGELFF. This sequence joins TRBV19 and TRBJ2-2, with D possibly matching TRBD2 (6 bases). The germline gives CDR1 LNHDA, CDR2 SQIVND (reference sequence). The CDR3 sequence is 16 residues long. V lost 7 bases and J lost 6, with 21 bases in between.

V and J are TRBV11-3 and TRBJ2-1; 11 bases align to TRBD1. The CDR3 contains 21 residues. In germline, CDR1 is SGHNT, CDR2 YENEEA. V was clipped by 0 bases and J by 0 bases; unmatched bases: 13. The CDR3 is CASSLDLGQGVYTSSYNEQFF. DNA of the CDR3: TGTGCCAGCAGCTTAGATTTGGGACAGGGGGTTTACACCAGCTCCTACAATGAGCAGTTCTTC.

The chain employs TRBV2 and TRBJ1-2; D gene unclear. The V gene's germline CDR1 is SNHLY and CDR2 FYNNEI. The CDR3 loop spans 14 amino acids. V shed 5 bases and J shed 8 bases, with 18 bases lying between them. CDR3 loop: CASSNRDPAAGYTF. The CDR3 nucleotides are TGTGCCAGCAGTAACCGGGATCCCGCGGCCGGCTACACCTTC.

This chain joins TRBV19 and TRBJ1-6, with no clear D. CDR3 length equals 13 residues. Germline V gives CDR1 LNHDA, CDR2 SQIVND (reference sequence). The ends were cut back, 3 bases at V and 8 bases at J, with 8 bases in the middle. This CDR3 is CASSINSDSPLHF. In DNA, the CDR3 is TGTGCCAGTAGTATCAACAGTGATTCACCCCTCCACTTT.

V is TRBV7-9 and J is TRBJ1-5; D perhaps matches TRBD1 (5 bases). V was pared by 2 bases and J by 2 bases, with 7 bases between. The CDR3 covers 14 residues. Per germline, CDR1 SEHNR and CDR2 FQNEAQ (reference sequence). CDR3 bases: TGTGCCAGCAGCTTATCAGGGCGCAATCAGCCCCAGCATTTT. Its translation is CASSLSGRNQPQHF.

The rearrangement joins TRBV25-1 to TRBJ1-6, with 7 bases aligning to TRBD1. V dropped 4 bases and J dropped 6; count of bases not matched to a gene: 3. The CDR3 spans 14 residues. The germline V gene encodes CDR1 MGHDK and CDR2 SYGVNS. CDR3 bases: TGTGCCAGCAGTGGACAGGGTGGTAATTCACCCCTCCACTTT. It encodes CASSGQGGNSPLHF.

This clone came up once. V is TRBV4-3 and J is TRBJ1-1, with D possibly being TRBD1 (5 bases). Trimming removed 0 bases at V and 3 bases at J, with 8 bases between. The germline CDR1 and CDR2 sequences are LGHNA and YSLEER. The CDR3 has 14 amino acids. The CDR3 DNA reads TGCGCCAGCAGCCAAGAAACAGGATACACTGAAGCTTTCTTT. The encoded protein is CASSQETGYTEAFF.

The V and J genes are TRBV6-5 and TRBJ2-7; TRBD1 matches at 10 bases. Germline V CDR1 and CDR2: MNHEY, SVGAGI. Trimming cost V 6 bases and J 3 bases; bases outside gene matches: 5. CDR3 length: 14 amino acids. CDR3 in amino acids: CASRDRTGGYEQYF. The CDR3 bases are TGTGCCAGCAGAGACCGGACAGGGGGCTACGAGCAGTACTTC.

This clone was seen a single time. This sequence joins TRBV5-4 and TRBJ2-7; tentatively, D is TRBD1 (6 bases). V was trimmed by 3 bases and J by 4 bases, leaving 14 bases between them. CDR3 length: 14 residues. Per the germline V gene, CDR1 is SGHNT and CDR2 is YYREEE (reference sequence). CDR3 sequence reads: CASSYEAGAYEQYF. CDR3 DNA sequence: TGTGCCAGCAGCTATGAGGCAGGGGCTTACGAGCAGTACTTC.